This entry is about one TCR beta chain. What it recognizes is unknown. The sample comes from a study of cytomegalovirus exposure and HLA in healthy donors. Overall study findings and caveats: Cytomegalovirus-associated status was assigned to about 160 TCR beta chains.

In germline, CDR1 is SGHNT, CDR2 YYREEE (reference sequence). The V and J ends lost 5 bases and 3 bases respectively, with 18 bases between them. The CDR3 has 15 residues. Vbeta (60) and Jbeta (13) primers were used in the PCR. Libraries were prepared by immunoSEQ multiplex PCR; TCRdb keeps only in-frame clonotypes and omits some of them. The listing contains 55,000 to 70,000 clones. The origin of this receptor is a female donor in good health and CMV-seropositive. Material for sequencing was PBMCs. The chain recombines TRBV5-4 with TRBJ2-7; no firm D call. The CDR3 nucleotides read TGTGCCAGCAGACCTGACTCTGAGAACGTCTACGAGCAGTACTTC. Its translation: CASRPDSENVYEQYF.